Following are 32 T cell receptor beta chains from one sample sequenced in a study of cytomegalovirus exposure and HLA in healthy donors. 60 Vbeta and 13 Jbeta primers were used in PCR. Generated by immunoSEQ multiplex PCR, the TCRdb table keeps only in-frame clones and is missing some. In the table there are more than 150,000 clones, 70% to 90% of which are singletons. Sequencing input: PBMCs. The receptors shown here come from a woman between 18 and 30 years old in good health and CMV-seropositive.

This clone was picked up one time. The chain combines TRBV13 with TRBJ1-2; D not certain. The CDR3 is 14 amino acids. V lost 9 bases, J lost 0 bases, and 14 bases lay in between. Germline CDR1 PRHDT, CDR2 FYEKMQ (reference sequence). The CDR3, as DNA: TGTGCCAGTCGGGCGGGTGGGGCTAACTATGGCTACACCTTC. Translating it yields CASRAGGANYGYTF. Full variable domain (remainder filled in from reference TRBV13 and TRBJ1-2): AAGVIQSPRHLIKEKRETATLKCYPIPRHDTVYWYQQGPGQDPQFLISFYEKMQSDKGSIPDRFSAQQFSDYHSELNMSSLELGDSALYFCASRAGGANYGYTFGSGTRLTVV.

This chain links TRBV11-3 with TRBJ2-5; the D gene is possibly TRBD2 (5 bases). This CDR3 is built from 14 residues. Germline CDR1 reads SGHNT; CDR2 reads YENEEA. V lost 5 bases and J 4 bases, leaving 14 bases between the germline ends. Written as DNA, the CDR3 is TGTGCCAGCAGCCCCAGACGGGGAGTAGAGACCCAGTACTTC. This sequence encodes CASSPRRGVETQYF.

J is TRBJ1-2 and V is TRBV6-1; TRBD1 aligns across 7 bases. This CDR3 comprises 14 residues. V was pared by 7 bases and J by 7 bases, with 12 bases of the junction left unmatched. Germline-derived CDR1 and CDR2 are MNHNS and SASEGT. CDR3: CASTPPRQGAGYTF. For the CDR3, the DNA is TGTGCCAGCACCCCACCGAGACAGGGTGCTGGCTACACCTTC.

The genes are TRBV19 and TRBJ2-3, with D possibly being TRBD2 (6 bases). Looked up from germline, CDR1 is LNHDA and CDR2 is SQIVND (reference sequence). V was shortened by 0 bases and J by 2 bases, with 24 bases between the two germline ends. CDR3 size: 20 residues. The CDR3, as DNA: TGTGCCAGTAGTATAGAGGGCGGGGTTTTAAACCCGAGCACCACAGATACGCAGTATTTT. Protein: CASSIEGGVLNPSTTDTQYF.

The J gene is TRBJ1-2, the V gene TRBV6-1; possibly TRBD1 for D (6 bases). CDR1 MNHNS and CDR2 SASEGT come from the germline V gene. Trimming left V 11 bases short and J 4 bases short, with 17 bases between. The CDR3 contains 13 residues. In DNA form, the CDR3 reads TGTGCCTCAAGCGGGGGCGCGGGCTATGGCTACACCTTC. Its translation: CASSGGAGYGYTF.

The V and J genes are TRBV6-6 and TRBJ2-7, with TRBD2 identical over 9 bases. Germline V gives CDR1 MNHNY, CDR2 SVGAGI (reference sequence). CDR3 length: 16 amino acids. V dropped 4 bases and J dropped 3; count of bases not matched to a gene: 10. The CDR3: CASSSRRGGGFYEQYV. In nucleotides, the CDR3 is TGTGCCAGCAGTTCCCGGCGGGGGGGCGGTTTCTACGAGCAGTACGTC.

This chain connects TRBV10-3 to TRBJ1-6; maybe TRBD1 (5 bases). The CDR3 runs to 14 residues. V was cut by 6 bases and J by 7 bases, with 13 bases left in between. From germline, CDR1 is ENHRY and CDR2 SYGVKD. In nucleotides, the CDR3 is TGTGCCATCAGGACAGAGTCCCCCAATTCACCCCTCCACTTT. Protein sequence: CAIRTESPNSPLHF.

The rearrangement joins TRBV28 to TRBJ2-5; tentative D call: TRBD2 (7 bases). V lost 3 bases and J 5 bases, leaving 22 bases between the germline ends. CDR1 is MDHEN, CDR2 SYDVKM, per germline. The CDR3 covers 17 residues. CDR3 sequence reads: CASSLVQGGARGETQYF. The CDR3 nucleotides read TGTGCCAGCAGTTTGGTACAGGGAGGGGCGCGTGGGGAGACCCAGTACTTC.

The CDR3 bases are TGTGCCAGCAGTTTAGGGACAGGTGAAGCTTTCTTT. It yields the protein CASSLGTGEAFF. V usage is TRBV28 and J usage is TRBJ1-1, with 8 bases matching TRBD1. This CDR3 region has 12 residues. V gave up 2 bases and J gave up 7 bases; unmatched junction bases: 0. From germline, CDR1 is MDHEN and CDR2 SYDVKM.

J is TRBJ1-5 and V is TRBV19; D not resolved. Germline CDR1 and CDR2: LNHDA and SQIVND (reference sequence). V was pared by 5 bases and J by 6 bases, with 11 bases between. CDR3 size: 13 residues. CDR3 sequence reads: CASSPAAVQPQHF. The CDR3 DNA reads as TGTGCCAGTAGTCCAGCAGCGGTTCAGCCCCAGCATTTT.

The V and J genes are TRBV6-5 and TRBJ1-5; 9 bases align to TRBD1. The CDR3 has 15 amino acids. Per germline, CDR1 MNHEY and CDR2 SVGAGI. V was clipped by 6 bases and J by 4 bases; unmatched bases: 7. CDR3 nucleotide sequence: TGTGCCAGCAGCGATCGGGACAGGGCAAATCAGCCCCAGCATTTT. Residues: CASSDRDRANQPQHF.

CDR3: CASSLGVYQPQHF. CDR3 in DNA: TGTGCCAGCAGCTTAGGAGTTTATCAGCCCCAGCATTTT. The chain has TRBV11-2 and TRBJ1-5; no firm D call. The CDR3 is made up of 13 amino acids. Germline V lookup: CDR1 SGHAT, CDR2 FQNNGV. V lost 1 base and J 5 bases, leaving 6 bases between the germline ends.

The V and J genes are TRBV10-1 and TRBJ2-3; TRBD2 aligns across 12 bases. The CDR3 runs to 15 residues. J was trimmed by 5 bases and V by 3 bases; bases with no gene match: 3. Germline loops: CDR1 WNHNN, CDR2 SYGVQD (reference sequence). The CDR3 nucleotides read TGCGCCAGCAGTGATAAACTAGCGGGGGGAGATACGCAGTATTTT. Amino acid sequence: CASSDKLAGGDTQYF.

The rearrangement uses TRBV30 and TRBJ2-1; 14 bases are a match to TRBD2. Losses at the gene ends were 1 base for V and 6 bases for J; bases not matched to a gene: 5. Germline V gene lookup returns CDR1 GTSNPN and CDR2 SVGIG (reference sequence). There are 16 residues in the CDR3. CDR3 nucleotides: TGTGCCTGGAGTGCCCGACTAGCGGGGGGGCGCAATGAGCAGTTCTTC. It encodes CAWSARLAGGRNEQFF.

The chain carries TRBV5-4 and TRBJ1-6; D remains ambiguous. Germline V gene lookup returns CDR1 SGHNT and CDR2 YYREEE (reference sequence). The CDR3 sequence is 16 residues long. V lost 1 base and J lost 12, with 20 bases in between. The DNA of the CDR3 is TGTGCCAGCAGCTTGTCCGGGCCGGCGAGGGTCGAACCCCTCCACTTT. Amino acid sequence: CASSLSGPARVEPLHF.

This clone has a handful of counts. The chain employs TRBV6-5 and TRBJ1-1; TRBD1 might be the D (6 bases). In germline, CDR1 is MNHEY, CDR2 SVGAGI. The CDR3 is 12 residues long. The V end lost 0 bases, the J end lost 8 bases, and 7 bases lay between the germline ends. CDR3 loop: CASSYSTGEAFF. As DNA, the CDR3 is TGTGCCAGCAGTTACTCTACAGGGGAAGCTTTCTTT.

The rearrangement links TRBV10-3 to TRBJ1-1; D ambiguous. The germline V and J ends were trimmed by 10 bases and 7 bases, with 13 bases remaining between them. Germline V gene lookup returns CDR1 ENHRY and CDR2 SYGVKD. This CDR3 region has 11 residues. The CDR3 nucleotides are TGTGCCACCGGGGAGCCTAGTGAAGCTTTCTTT. Translated: CATGEPSEAFF.

The gene calls are TRBV7-9 and TRBJ2-3, with 8 bases identical to TRBD1. The CDR3 is made up of 15 amino acids. Germline V gene sequence: CDR1 SEHNR, CDR2 FQNEAQ (reference sequence). Trimming removed 5 bases from V and 0 bases from J; junction bases left unmatched: 4. CDR3 in amino acids: CASSTQGASTDTQYF. The CDR3, as DNA: TGTGCCAGCAGCACGCAGGGGGCTAGCACAGATACGCAGTATTTT.

V gene TRBV5-6 combines with J gene TRBJ2-5; 7 bases match TRBD1. CDR1 and CDR2 (germline): SGHDT, YYEEEE. J gave up 6 bases and V 1 base, and 6 bases lay outside the gene matches. The length of the CDR3 is 14 residues. CDR3 protein: CASSLWDRQKTQYF. CDR3 in DNA: TGTGCCAGCAGCTTGTGGGACAGACAAAAGACCCAGTACTTC.

The chain combines TRBV6-1 with TRBJ1-5; a possible D gene is TRBD1 (5 bases). The germline gives CDR1 MNHNS, CDR2 SASEGT. V lost 5 bases and J 0 bases, leaving 8 bases between the germline ends. The CDR3 consists of 14 residues. This CDR3 reads CASSPQGSNQPQHF. The CDR3 nucleotides read TGTGCCAGCAGTCCCCAGGGTAGCAATCAGCCCCAGCATTTT.

For the CDR3, the DNA is TGCGCCAGCAGCTTGGCTCCGGACTATGGCTACACCTTC. Amino acid sequence: CASSLAPDYGYTF. The chain uses TRBV5-1 and TRBJ1-2, with D unresolved. The germline CDR1 and CDR2 sequences are SGHRS and YFSETQ. This CDR3 region has 13 residues. With 0 bases removed from V and 3 bases from J, the gap between germline ends came to 6 bases.

This sequence joins TRBV19 and TRBJ2-6, with TRBD2 matching over 8 bases. The CDR3 loop spans 17 amino acids. With V trimmed by 4 bases and J by 4 bases, 9 bases remained unmatched. Germline V gene lookup returns CDR1 LNHDA and CDR2 SQIVND (reference sequence). CDR3 DNA sequence: TGTGCCAGTAGTAAGACCGGGGGGGTACGCGGGGCCAACGTCCTGACTTTC. As protein: CASSKTGGVRGANVLTF. Drawing the rest from reference TRBV19 and TRBJ2-6, the complete variable domain is DGGITQSPKYLFRKEGQNVTLSCEQNLNHDAMYWYRQDPGQGLRLIYYSQIVNDFQKGDIAEGYSVSREKKESFPLTVTSAQKNPTAFYLCASSKTGGVRGANVLTFGAGSRLTVL.

J is TRBJ2-3 and V is TRBV4-1, with D possibly being TRBD2 (5 bases). This CDR3 region has 16 residues. The V gene's germline CDR1 is MGHRA and CDR2 YSYEKL. V lost 4 bases, J lost 0 bases, and 14 bases lay in between. Here the CDR3 DNA reads TGCGCCAGCAGCCCGCTTCGGGGATCGAGCACAGATACGCAGTATTTT. This translates into CASSPLRGSSTDTQYF.

The chain is built from TRBV6-1 and TRBJ1-1, with D maybe TRBD1 (6 bases). CDR1 is MNHNS, CDR2 SASEGT, per germline. The CDR3 runs to 16 residues. V lost 2 bases to trimming and J lost 4 bases, with 17 bases between them. The CDR3 sequence: CASSELQGPGGTEAFF. The DNA for the CDR3 is TGTGCCAGCAGTGAACTACAGGGCCCGGGCGGCACTGAAGCTTTCTTT.

The rearrangement links TRBV9 to TRBJ1-4, with TRBD1 matching 12 bases. Trimming at V came to 0 bases and at J to 7 bases, leaving 1 base not matched to a gene. The V gene's germline CDR1 is SGDLS and CDR2 YYNGEE. The CDR3 totals 15 residues. The CDR3 loop is CASSVGGQGAEKLFF. The CDR3 DNA follows: TGTGCCAGCAGCGTAGGGGGACAGGGGGCTGAAAAACTGTTTTTT.

The chain couples TRBV29-1 to TRBJ1-2; TRBD1 matches at 9 bases. This CDR3 comprises 15 residues. Germline V lookup: CDR1 SQVTM, CDR2 ANQGSEA. V was pared by 5 bases and J by 3 bases, with 10 bases of the junction left unmatched. The CDR3 is CSVQNTGGADYGYTF. In DNA, the CDR3 is TGCAGCGTTCAAAATACAGGGGGCGCAGACTATGGCTACACCTTC. The full variable domain, in which reference TRBV29-1 and TRBJ1-2 provide the parts outside the CDR3, is SAVISQKPSRDICQRGTSLTIQCQVDSQVTMMFWYRQQPGQSLTLIATANQGSEATYESGFVIDKFPISRPNLTFSTLTVSNMSPEDSSIYLCSVQNTGGADYGYTFGSGTRLTVV.

The rearrangement uses TRBV27 and TRBJ1-1, with D hard to call. Germline lookup yields CDR1 MNHEY and CDR2 SMNVEV (reference sequence). Trimming took off 4 bases at V and 11 bases at J, with 14 bases between the two ends. The CDR3 has 12 amino acids. The CDR3 sequence is CASSSPYTRAFF. The CDR3, as DNA: TGTGCCAGCAGTTCCCCATATACTCGGGCTTTCTTT.

V and J are TRBV7-3 and TRBJ2-7, with a weak D call TRBD1 (5 bases). The germline V and J ends were trimmed by 3 bases and 4 bases, with 13 bases remaining between them. CDR3 length equals 14 residues. Germline assignment: CDR1 SGHTA and CDR2 FQGTGA. CDR3 coding DNA: TGTGCCAGCAGCTTCCGGACACCCTCGTACGAGCAGTACTTC. Its translation: CASSFRTPSYEQYF.

This chain connects TRBV5-8 to TRBJ1-2; D may be TRBD1 (6 bases). V was shortened by 6 bases and J by 4 bases, with 16 bases between the two germline ends. The CDR3 has 14 residues. CDR1 SGHTS and CDR2 YDEGEE come from the germline V gene. The CDR3 DNA is TGTGCCAGCACCCTGGGGGCGTTTAGCTATGGCTACACCTTC. Protein: CASTLGAFSYGYTF.

This clone occurred a few times. The rearrangement uses TRBV29-1 and TRBJ2-5; 8 bases line up with TRBD2. The CDR3 length is 15 residues. With V trimmed by 1 base and J by 0 bases, 4 bases remained unmatched. Germline V lookup: CDR1 SQVTM, CDR2 ANQGSEA. CDR3 in DNA: TGCAGCGTTGAAGGGCCGGGACTAGACCAAGAGACCCAGTACTTC. As protein: CSVEGPGLDQETQYF.

The chain uses TRBV9 and TRBJ1-4, with TRBD1 matching 8 bases. Germline CDR1 is SGDLS and CDR2 is YYNGEE. The V segment lost 8 bases and the J segment 8 bases; nucleotides outside the gene matches: 8. The CDR3 runs 13 residues. CDR3 sequence: CASGATGEEKLFF. In nucleotides, the CDR3 is TGTGCCAGTGGGGCGACAGGGGAAGAAAAACTGTTTTTT.

With respect to this clone: The identical CDR3 is also encoded by other nucleotide sequences in the sample. The V gene is TRBV6-5, the J gene TRBJ2-2; maybe TRBD1 (7 bases). Per the germline V gene, CDR1 is MNHEY and CDR2 is SVGAGI. Trimming removed 2 bases at V and 5 bases at J, with 15 bases between. This CDR3 region has 16 residues. The CDR3 sequence: CASSYRGTETTGELFF. The CDR3 nucleotides are TGTGCCAGCAGTTACCGCGGGACAGAGACGACCGGGGAGCTGTTTTTT.